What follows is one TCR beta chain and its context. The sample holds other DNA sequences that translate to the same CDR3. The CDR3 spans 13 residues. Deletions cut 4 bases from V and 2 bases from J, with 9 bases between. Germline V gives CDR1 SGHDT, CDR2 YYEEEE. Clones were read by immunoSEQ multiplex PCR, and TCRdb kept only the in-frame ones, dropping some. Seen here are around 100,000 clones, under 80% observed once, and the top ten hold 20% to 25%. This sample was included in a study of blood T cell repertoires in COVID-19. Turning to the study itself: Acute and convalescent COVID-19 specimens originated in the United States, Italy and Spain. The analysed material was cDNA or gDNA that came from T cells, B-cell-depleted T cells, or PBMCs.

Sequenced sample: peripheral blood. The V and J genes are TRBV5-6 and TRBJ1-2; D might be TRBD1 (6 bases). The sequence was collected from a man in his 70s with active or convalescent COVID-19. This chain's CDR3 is CASSPDRNYGYTF. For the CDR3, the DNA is TGTGCCAGCAGCCCTGACAGGAACTATGGCTACACCTTC.